This TCR beta chain was found in a study of cytomegalovirus exposure and HLA in healthy donors. V was pared by 1 base and J by 2 bases, with 7 bases between. This CDR3 comprises 14 residues. The V gene's germline CDR1 is SEHNR and CDR2 FQNEAQ (reference sequence). Profiling relied on immunoSEQ multiplex PCR, and the TCRdb table lists in-frame clones only, not all of them. The table lists a few hundred thousand clones, approximately 91% of them singletons. Study-wide findings and caveats: Accounts indicate the classifier identified cytomegalovirus status with strong specificity and sensitivity. Most observed TCR sequences were rare, whereas some public TCRs were detected in many donors.

This clone showed up just once. Its antigen is unidentified. The specimen sequenced was PBMCs. The V call is TRBV7-9, the J call TRBJ2-3, with D uncertain. This clonotype was obtained from a man aged 25 to 45 in good health and CMV-seronegative. The CDR3: CASSLDLITDTQYF. CDR3 coding DNA: TGTGCCAGCAGCTTAGACTTAATCACAGATACGCAGTATTTT.